This entry lists 22 T cell receptor beta chains sequenced from one sample in a study of regulatory T cells in long-lasting Graves disease. Combining iRepertoire HTBI primers with Arm-PCR of CDR3 regions, the authors built TCR beta libraries. TCRdb processed the multiplex PCR reads anew with MiXCR; each CDR3 protein has one entry. The sample has 200,000 to 250,000 distinct CDR3 sequences, roughly a fifth seen once; the top ten hold 12%. Time point specified: newly diagnosed GD, antithyroid drugs for less than 3 months. The TCR library was made from RNA extracted from PBMCs. The same sample was also studied in work on T cells in Graves' hyperthyroidism and ophthalmopathy.

Specimen: peripheral blood mononuclear cells (PBMCs), collected at new diagnosis, from a patient treated with antithyroid drugs. These receptors were obtained from a woman aged 25 to 39 with Graves disease.

Many counts were recorded for this clonotype. This chain uses TRBV20-1 with TRBJ2-7, with 11 nucleotides matching TRBD1. Germline lookup yields CDR1 DFQATT and CDR2 SNEGSKA (reference sequence). The CDR3 has 16 residues. V shed 0 bases and J 4 bases; nucleotides not matched to a gene: 8. CDR3 protein: CSARDFWTGGQYEQYF. CDR3 bases: TGCAGTGCTAGAGATTTCTGGACAGGGGGCCAGTACGAGCAGTACTTC.

The chain links TRBV13 to TRBJ2-3; 14 bases map to TRBD2. Germline assignment: CDR1 PRHDT and CDR2 FYEKMQ (reference sequence). The CDR3 runs to 17 residues. The V gene end was trimmed by 5 bases and the J gene end by 4 bases; junction bases not matched to a gene: 8. The chain's CDR3 is CASSKTGTSGGPDTQYF. The CDR3 DNA reads TGTGCCAGCAGCAAAACCGGGACTAGCGGGGGCCCAGATACGCAGTATTTT.

This clonotype has just a few counts. The rearrangement links TRBV11-2 to TRBJ2-1, with TRBD2 matching over 11 bases. The V and J ends lost 1 base and 0 bases, in that order; junction bases with no gene match: 5. The germline gives CDR1 SGHAT, CDR2 FQNNGV. The CDR3 consists of 18 residues. The DNA of the CDR3 is TGTGCCAGCAGCTTAGGCTTTACTAGCGGGAGCTCCTACAATGAGCAGTTCTTC. As protein: CASSLGFTSGSSYNEQFF.

As concerns this clonotype: Because it lacks the conserved phenylalanine or tryptophan at the end, this CDR3 is likely a read error. J is TRBJ2-5 and V is TRBV11-2; D gene ambiguous. Germline V gene data show CDR1 as SGHAT and CDR2 as FQNNGV. The CDR3 contains 13 residues. CDR3 bases: TGTGCCAGCAGCTTAATTAGTCAAGATACCCAGTACTGC. Translating it yields CASSLISQDTQYC.

The V call is TRBV5-1, the J call TRBJ1-5; D ambiguous. Germline-derived CDR1 and CDR2 are SGHRS and YFSETQ. CDR3 length: 16 residues. Between the trimmed V and J ends, which lost 4 bases and 3 bases, there was a span of 17 bases. This CDR3 is CASSPGAHFFNQPQHF. The CDR3 coding sequence is TGCGCCAGCAGCCCGGGTGCGCATTTTTTCAATCAGCCCCAGCATTTT. The full variable domain, completed using reference TRBV5-1 and TRBJ1-5, is KAGVTQTPRYLIKTRGQQVTLSCSPISGHRSVSWYQQTPGQGLQFLFEYFSETQRNKGNFPGRFSGRQFSNSRSEMNVSTLELGDSALYLCASSPGAHFFNQPQHFGDGTRLSIL.

There are many counts of this clonotype. V and J are TRBV5-1 and TRBJ1-3; tentative D call: TRBD1 (5 bases). V shed 7 bases and J shed 2 bases, with 13 bases lying between them. Germline V gene sequence: CDR1 SGHRS, CDR2 YFSETQ. The length of the CDR3 is 14 residues. The CDR3 DNA is TGCGCCAGCCGGGACCGAAATACTGGAAACACCATATATTTT. Residues: CASRDRNTGNTIYF.

Ten or more counts support this clonotype. The chain combines TRBV2 with TRBJ2-3; perhaps TRBD1 as D (5 bases). The CDR3 is 15 residues long. V was pared by 7 bases and J by 1 base, with 15 bases between. Germline V gives CDR1 SNHLY, CDR2 FYNNEI. The CDR3 DNA reads TGTGCCAGCAATAGGTTGGGGCCGGGCACAGATACGCAGTATTTT. Encoded protein: CASNRLGPGTDTQYF. Supplemented by reference TRBV2 and TRBJ2-3, the full variable domain reads EPEVTQTPSHQVTQMGQEVILRCVPISNHLYFYWYRQILGQKVEFLVSFYNNEISEKSEIFDDQFSVERPDGSNFTLKIRSTKLEDSAMYFCASNRLGPGTDTQYFGPGTRLTVL.

This clonotype has a count of ten or more. This chain connects TRBV2 to TRBJ1-2, with D hard to call. The CDR3 extends over 13 amino acids. Germline V gives CDR1 SNHLY, CDR2 FYNNEI. Deletions cut 6 bases from V and 6 bases from J, with 14 bases between. The CDR3 loop reads CASRPNPGHGYTF. CDR3 nucleotides: TGTGCCAGCAGGCCAAACCCAGGCCATGGCTACACCTTC.

The table lists this clonotype with many counts. The chain joins TRBV6-2 or TRBV6-3 to TRBJ1-5; D unresolved. The CDR3 has 13 residues. V was shortened by 6 bases and J by 8 bases, with 14 bases between the two germline ends. Germline V lookup: CDR1 MNHEY, CDR2 SVGEGT. The CDR3 coding sequence is TGTGCCAGCAGCTACGGGTTAGGGAAGCCCCAGCATTTT. Protein product: CASSYGLGKPQHF.

This clonotype has more than one count but fewer than ten. This chain joins TRBV12-3 or TRBV12-4 and TRBJ2-7; 8 bases are a match to TRBD2. The CDR3 extends over 16 amino acids. V shed 4 bases, J shed 1 base, and the junction held 9 bases outside the gene matches. In nucleotides, the CDR3 is TGTGCCAGCAGTTCCGGACTAGCTGATACTTCCTACGAGCAGTACTTC. It translates to CASSSGLADTSYEQYF.

V gene TRBV2 combines with J gene TRBJ2-3; 8 nucleotides align to TRBD1. The CDR3 extends over 15 amino acids. Per germline, CDR1 SNHLY and CDR2 FYNNEI. V trimming: 5 bases; J trimming: 8 bases; junction bases outside the gene matches: 12. The CDR3 loop reads CASSLDRGRPGTQYF. CDR3 nucleotides: TGTGCCAGCAGTCTTGACAGGGGTCGACCAGGTACGCAGTATTTT.

This clonotype came up many times. V usage is TRBV2 and J usage is TRBJ1-6; D remains ambiguous. Germline CDR1 and CDR2: SNHLY and FYNNEI. CDR3 length equals 12 residues. V lost 8 bases, J lost 8 bases, and 10 bases lay in between. In DNA form, the CDR3 reads TGTGCCAGCTTGACAAGAGATTCACCCCTCCACTTT. Its protein product is CASLTRDSPLHF.

A few counts support this clonotype. CDR3 nucleotide sequence: TGTGCCAGCGTACAGGGAGGCACCCAGTACTTC. It translates to CASVQGGTQYF. The J gene is TRBJ2-5, the V gene TRBV6-1, with D perhaps being TRBD1 or TRBD2 (6 bases each). The V end lost 8 bases, the J end lost 8 bases, and 12 bases lay between the germline ends. Germline CDR1 and CDR2: MNHNS and SASEGT. The CDR3 loop spans 11 amino acids.

This clonotype has ten or more counts. This chain connects TRBV7-9 to TRBJ1-5, with TRBD1 as a possible D gene (6 bases). CDR1 is SEHNR, CDR2 FQNEAQ, per germline (reference sequence). Trimming stripped 6 bases from V and 6 bases from J, with 12 bases between. The CDR3 length is 13 residues. This chain's CDR3 is CASSKQGGQPQHF. The CDR3, as DNA: TGTGCCAGCAGTAAACAGGGAGGTCAGCCCCAGCATTTT.

This clonotype occurred many times. The chain uses TRBV12-3 or TRBV12-4 and TRBJ2-3; TRBD2 might be the D (6 bases). The V and J ends lost 8 bases and 0 bases respectively, with 12 bases between them. The CDR3 totals 14 residues. CDR3 protein: CASSFGTSTDTQYF. CDR3 DNA: TGTGCCAGCTCTTTTGGGACTAGCACAGATACGCAGTATTTT.

This clonotype was picked up many times. The chain has TRBV5-6 and TRBJ1-5; no definite D call. CDR3 length: 15 residues. Germline CDR1 and CDR2: SGHDT and YYEEEE. The V and J ends lost 0 bases and 0 bases respectively, with 7 bases between them. DNA of the CDR3: TGTGCCAGCAGCTTGGGTCCAGCTAGCAATCAGCCCCAGCATTTT. It yields the protein CASSLGPASNQPQHF. Combining the CDR3 with reference TRBV5-6 and TRBJ1-5 gives the whole variable domain DAGVTQSPTHLIKTRGQQVTLRCSPKSGHDTVSWYQQALGQGPQFIFQYYEEEERQRGNFPDRFSGHQFPNYSSELNVNALLLGDSALYLCASSLGPASNQPQHFGDGTRLSIL.

This clonotype was recorded at least ten times. This sequence joins TRBV19 and TRBJ2-5; possibly TRBD1 for D (5 bases). The CDR3 extends over 16 amino acids. Germline CDR1 LNHDA, CDR2 SQIVND (reference sequence). V dropped 0 bases and J dropped 1 base, with 12 bases sitting between them. The CDR3: CASSIDPGRPQETQYF. The CDR3, as DNA: TGTGCCAGTAGTATAGATCCAGGGCGGCCCCAAGAGACCCAGTACTTC.

The sample holds a few counts of this clonotype. V is TRBV7-9 and J is TRBJ2-2, with D perhaps TRBD2 (7 bases). Per the germline V gene, CDR1 is SEHNR and CDR2 is FQNEAQ (reference sequence). The CDR3 has 15 amino acids. V was shortened by 6 bases and J by 1 base, with 12 bases between the two germline ends. This chain's CDR3 is CASRGGQMNTGELFF. CDR3 DNA: TGTGCCAGCAGGGGGGGGCAGATGAACACCGGGGAGCTGTTTTTT.

A note on this clonotype: The likely explanation is a read error, given a far larger clone one base away. The rearrangement uses TRBV11-3 and TRBJ1-1; TRBD1 aligns across 9 bases. Trimming took 5 bases from V and 3 from J; bases not matched to a gene: 4. CDR1 and CDR2 (germline): SGHNT, YENEEA. CDR3 length equals 14 residues. The CDR3, as DNA: TGTGCCAGCAGCCGACAGGGGGGATACACTGAAGCTTTCTTT. It specifies CASSRQGGYTEAFF.

This clonotype showed up many times. The chain links TRBV30 to TRBJ1-1; D uncertain. Per germline, CDR1 GTSNPN and CDR2 SVGIG (reference sequence). The V end was cut by 5 bases, the J end by 1 base, with 32 bases between. There are 20 residues in the CDR3. The CDR3 DNA is TGTGCCTGGTCTCGATCTCGGGCTGAGGGAGGCCGCATGCCGAACACTGAAGCTTTCTTT. This sequence encodes CAWSRSRAEGGRMPNTEAFF.

Ten or more counts support this clonotype. The chain uses TRBV9 and TRBJ1-1; no clear D gene. Trimming removed 5 bases from V and 1 base from J, with 3 bases in between. Germline loops: CDR1 SGDLS, CDR2 YYNGEE. The CDR3 is made up of 11 amino acids. CDR3 in DNA: TGTGCCAGCAGGCCGAACACTGAAGCTTTCTTT. This encodes CASRPNTEAFF. Full variable domain (remainder filled in from reference TRBV9 and TRBJ1-1): DSGVTQTPKHLITATGQRVTLRCSPRSGDLSVYWYQQSLDQGLQFLIQYYNGEERAKGNILERFSAQQFPDLHSELNLSSLELGDSALYFCASRPNTEAFFGQGTRLTVV.

This clonotype was found many times. The chain employs TRBV20-1 and TRBJ2-1; 8 nucleotides agree with TRBD1. This CDR3 spans 15 amino acids. CDR1 and CDR2 from the germline V gene are DFQATT and SNEGSKA (reference sequence). V shed 6 bases, J shed 3 bases, and the junction held 10 bases outside the gene matches. The CDR3 DNA reads TGCAGTGCCATTACCGGGACAGGATTCTACAATGAGCAGTTCTTC. Translating it yields CSAITGTGFYNEQFF.